These 5 T cell receptor beta chains were all obtained from the same sample, sequenced in a study of sequential checkpoint blockade in melanoma. Repertoires were generated with immunoSEQ multiplex PCR, while TCRdb's copy carries only in-frame clones and drops some. The sample carries under 4,500 clones, about a fifth recorded once. The sample's treatment: randomized to nivolumab then ipilimumab (arm A) or the reverse (arm B). The specimen was tumor tissue (inferred from file names), collected from a patient given nivolumab and ipilimumab in sequence. The receptors originated from a human donor with melanoma.

The chain has TRBV30 and TRBJ1-1; no clear D. The length of the CDR3 is 15 residues. CDR1 is GTSNPN and CDR2 is SVGIG in the germline V gene (reference sequence). Trimming removed 4 bases from V and 2 bases from J, with 17 bases in between. CDR3 coding DNA: TGTGCCTGGATGAGACGGACCGGAAAAAACACTGAAGCTTTCTTT. It is translated as CAWMRRTGKNTEAFF. Combining the CDR3 with reference TRBV30 and TRBJ1-1 gives the whole variable domain SQTIHQWPATLVQPVGSPLSLECTVEGTSNPNLYWYRQAAGRGLQLLFYSVGIGQISSEVPQNLSASRPQDRQFILSSKKLLLSDSGFYLCAWMRRTGKNTEAFFGQGTRLTVV.

By share, this clone ranks as medium-sized. The CDR3 is CASSLFQGLGEKLFF. For the CDR3, the DNA is TGTGCCAGCAGCTTGTTTCAGGGGCTTGGTGAAAAACTGTTTTTT. This chain links TRBV11-3 with TRBJ1-4, with a weak D call TRBD1 (6 bases). The CDR3 runs to 15 residues. CDR1 and CDR2 (germline): SGHNT, YENEEA. The germline V and J ends were trimmed by 3 bases and 7 bases, with 15 bases remaining between them. Based on the CDR3 plus reference TRBV11-3 and TRBJ1-4, the full variable domain is EAGVVQSPRYKIIEKKQPVAFWCNPISGHNTLYWYLQNLGQGPELLIRYENEEAVDDSQLPKDRFSAERLKGVDSTLKIQPAELGDSAVYLCASSLFQGLGEKLFFGSGTQLSVL.

Within the sample, this clone is medium-sized. This chain uses TRBV11-3 with TRBJ1-1; 7 bases map to TRBD1. The CDR3 is 14 amino acids. Trimming at V came to 5 bases and at J to 4 bases, leaving 7 bases not matched to a gene. Germline loops: CDR1 SGHNT, CDR2 YENEEA. The CDR3 bases are TGTGCCAGCAGCCACAACAGGGGAACCACTGAAGCTTTCTTT. It is translated as CASSHNRGTTEAFF.

The J gene is TRBJ2-1, the V gene TRBV28; the D call may be TRBD1 or TRBD2 (5 bases each). CDR1 and CDR2 from the germline V gene are MDHEN and SYDVKM. The CDR3 extends over 12 amino acids. The V gene lost 8 bases and the J gene lost 10 bases, with 15 bases spanning the gap. Written as DNA, the CDR3 is TGTGCCAGCGGTGGGACGGTTCACGAGCAGTTCTTC. Amino acid sequence: CASGGTVHEQFF.

This clone was detected many times. V is TRBV9 and J is TRBJ2-3; 10 bases map to TRBD2. V dropped 4 bases and J dropped 2; count of bases not matched to a gene: 7. Germline values: CDR1 SGDLS, CDR2 YYNGEE. This CDR3 has 16 amino acids. The chain's CDR3 is CASSLPSGGVTDTQYF. CDR3 bases: TGTGCCAGCAGCCTCCCAAGCGGGGGGGTCACAGATACGCAGTATTTT.